What follows is one T cell receptor beta chain and its context. Its antigen is not known. TCRdb re-called the RT-PCR reads with MiXCR, one entry per CDR3 protein. The data hold more than 700,000 distinct CDR3 sequences, with approximately 21% observed a single time. These data come from a study of response to subunit inactivated influenza vaccine. The CDR3 consists of 14 residues. V dropped 8 bases and J dropped 2; count of bases not matched to a gene: 7. In germline, CDR1 is ENHRY, CDR2 SYGVKD. The study's findings and limits: Every seasonal influenza vaccination brings in few new T cells, the authors suggested.

The chain is built from TRBV10-3 and TRBJ2-7, with TRBD2 identical over 9 bases. Specimen: PBMCs from blood, collected more than 4 days after vaccination. The TCR was taken from a man aged 50-60 years who received an inactivated influenza vaccine. The DNA of the CDR3 is TGTGCCATCCAAGGGGGCGGGAGGGCCTACGAGCAGTACTTC. Translated: CAIQGGGRAYEQYF.